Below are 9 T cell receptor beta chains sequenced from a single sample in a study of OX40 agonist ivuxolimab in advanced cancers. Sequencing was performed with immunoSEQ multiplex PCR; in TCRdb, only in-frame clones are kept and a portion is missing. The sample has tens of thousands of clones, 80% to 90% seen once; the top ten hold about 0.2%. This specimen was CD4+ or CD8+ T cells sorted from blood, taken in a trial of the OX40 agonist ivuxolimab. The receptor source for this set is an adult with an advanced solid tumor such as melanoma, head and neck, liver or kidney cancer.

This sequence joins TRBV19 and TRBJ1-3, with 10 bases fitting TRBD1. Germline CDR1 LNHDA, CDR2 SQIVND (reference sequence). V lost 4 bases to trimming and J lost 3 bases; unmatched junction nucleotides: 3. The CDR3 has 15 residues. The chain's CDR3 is CASSTRTGGGNTIYF. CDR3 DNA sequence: TGTGCCAGTAGTACCCGGACAGGGGGTGGAAACACCATATATTTT.

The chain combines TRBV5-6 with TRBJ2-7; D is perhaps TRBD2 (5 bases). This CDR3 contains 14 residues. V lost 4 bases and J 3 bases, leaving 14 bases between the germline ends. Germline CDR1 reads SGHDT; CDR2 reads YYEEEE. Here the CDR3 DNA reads TGTGCCAGCAGCCTGGACGGCGGGCGCTACGAGCAGTACGTC. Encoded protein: CASSLDGGRYEQYV.

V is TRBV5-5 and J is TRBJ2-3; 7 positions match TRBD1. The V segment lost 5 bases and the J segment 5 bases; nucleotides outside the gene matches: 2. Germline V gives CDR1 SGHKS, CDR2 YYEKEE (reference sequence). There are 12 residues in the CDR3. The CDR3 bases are TGTGCCAGCAGTCGGGACAGAGATACGCAGTATTTT. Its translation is CASSRDRDTQYF.

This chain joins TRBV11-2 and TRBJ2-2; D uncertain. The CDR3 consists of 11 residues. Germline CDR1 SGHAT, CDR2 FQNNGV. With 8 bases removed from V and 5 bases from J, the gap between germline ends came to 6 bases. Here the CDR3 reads CASEWTGELFF. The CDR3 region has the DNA TGTGCCAGCGAGTGGACCGGGGAGCTGTTTTTT.

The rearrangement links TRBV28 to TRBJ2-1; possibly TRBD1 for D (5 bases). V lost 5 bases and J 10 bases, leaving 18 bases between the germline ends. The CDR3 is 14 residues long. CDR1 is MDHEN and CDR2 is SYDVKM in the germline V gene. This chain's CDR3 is CASSRGVNRAEQFF. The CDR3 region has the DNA TGTGCCAGCAGTAGGGGCGTAAACAGAGCCGAGCAGTTCTTC.

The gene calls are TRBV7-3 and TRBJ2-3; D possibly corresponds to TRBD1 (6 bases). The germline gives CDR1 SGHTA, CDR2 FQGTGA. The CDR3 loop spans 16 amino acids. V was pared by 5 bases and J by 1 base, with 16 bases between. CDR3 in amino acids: CASSMWSSGGTDTQYF. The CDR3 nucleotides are TGTGCCAGCAGCATGTGGTCATCAGGGGGCACAGATACGCAGTATTTT.

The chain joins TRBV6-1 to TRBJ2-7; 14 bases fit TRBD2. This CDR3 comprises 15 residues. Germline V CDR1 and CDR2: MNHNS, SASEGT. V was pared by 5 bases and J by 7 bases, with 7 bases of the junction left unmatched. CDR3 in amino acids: CASSTGTSGGLEQYV. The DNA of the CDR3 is TGTGCCAGCAGTACCGGGACTAGCGGGGGTCTAGAGCAGTACGTC.

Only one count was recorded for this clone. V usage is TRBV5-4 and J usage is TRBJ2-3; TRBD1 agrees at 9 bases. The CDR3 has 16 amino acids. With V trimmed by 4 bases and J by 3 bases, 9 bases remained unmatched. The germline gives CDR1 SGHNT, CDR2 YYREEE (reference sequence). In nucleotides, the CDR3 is TGTGCCAGCAGCAGGTGGCGGGGACAGGGTACAGATACGCAGTATTTT. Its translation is CASSRWRGQGTDTQYF.

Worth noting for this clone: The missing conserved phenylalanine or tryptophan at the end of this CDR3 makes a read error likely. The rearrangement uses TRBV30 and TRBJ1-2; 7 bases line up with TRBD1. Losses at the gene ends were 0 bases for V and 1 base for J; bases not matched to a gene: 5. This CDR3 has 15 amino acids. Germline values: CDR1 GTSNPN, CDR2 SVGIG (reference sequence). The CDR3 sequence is CAWSVETGFNYGYTL. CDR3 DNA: TGTGCCTGGAGTGTAGAGACAGGGTTTAACTATGGCTACACCCTC.